The rows below give T cell receptor beta chains drawn from one sample of a study of blood T cell repertoires in COVID-19. The method was immunoSEQ multiplex PCR; TCRdb's version includes in-frame clones alone and lacks a portion of them. Counted here are about 250,000 clones, 88% occurring once; the ten biggest clones make up over 1.1%. Sequencing was performed on peripheral blood. Receptor source: a man older than 75 with acute or convalescent COVID-19. Both conserved end residues are part of each CDR3. The D gene is left open where the match is weak. Clone size is shown for a subset of rows, as once, few, many or a class of expanded clone.

>.|.|TRBJ2-5|TRBV21-1
CASSKENRRARERKTQYF
TGTGCCAGCAGCAAAGAGAATAGGAGGGCCAGGGAGCGTAAGACCCAGTACTTC
>.|TRBD1|TRBJ1-4|TRBV3-1/TRBV3-2
CASSQGQGASVNEKLFF
TGTGCCAGCAGCCAAGGGCAGGGGGCATCGGTTAATGAAAAACTGTTTTTT
>.|TRBD2|TRBJ2-3|TRBV5-4
CASSLGGGVDTQYF
TGTGCCAGCAGCTTGGGCGGGGGAGTAGATACGCAGTATTTT
>.|TRBD2|TRBJ2-3|TRBV6-2/TRBV6-3
CASSDKNYRSGRSRTDTQYF
TGTGCCAGCAGCGACAAGAACTACCGCAGCGGGAGATCTCGAACAGATACGCAGTATTTT
>.|.|TRBJ1-1|TRBV29-1
CSVTPRGGWDTEAFF
TGCAGCGTTACCCCGAGGGGGGGGTGGGACACTGAAGCTTTCTTT
>.|.|TRBJ1-1|TRBV19
CASGTDSNTEAFF
TGTGCCAGCGGAACGGACAGTAACACTGAAGCTTTCTTT
>.|TRBD1|TRBJ1-2|TRBV19
CASKTETGRNYGYTF
TGTGCCAGTAAAACCGAGACAGGGCGCAACTATGGCTACACCTTC
>.|.|TRBJ1-2|TRBV29-1
CSVEATNYGYTF
TGCAGCGTTGAAGCCACTAACTATGGCTACACCTTC
>.|.|TRBJ1-2|TRBV5-1
CASSTGVDGYTF
TGCGCCAGCAGCACGGGAGTGGATGGCTACACCTTC
>.|.|TRBJ2-2|TRBV7-9
CASTDNRQPTGELFF
TGTGCCAGCACCGACAACAGACAGCCCACCGGGGAGCTGTTTTTT
>.|TRBD2|TRBJ2-2|TRBV4-1
CASSQEDTRLAGGPGTGELFF
TGCGCCAGCAGCCAAGAGGACACGCGTCTAGCGGGAGGGCCGGGCACCGGGGAGCTGTTTTTT
>.|.|TRBJ2-3|TRBV7-9
CAQQGVRGGDTQYF
TGTGCCCAACAGGGAGTGAGGGGGGGAGATACGCAGTATTTT
>few|TRBD1|TRBJ1-2|TRBV28
CASSERQGAYGYTF
TGTGCCAGCAGTGAACGACAGGGAGCCTATGGCTACACCTTC
>few|TRBD1|TRBJ1-1|TRBV7-9
CASTEAQGITEAFF
TGTGCCAGCACCGAAGCACAGGGGATAACTGAAGCTTTCTTT
>.|TRBD2|TRBJ2-5|TRBV4-3
CASSHDRLAGGGQETQYF
TGCGCCAGCAGCCATGATAGACTAGCGGGAGGGGGACAAGAGACCCAGTACTTC
>.|TRBD1|TRBJ1-6|TRBV2
CASSRTGNSPLHF
TGTGCCAGCAGTCGGACAGGGAATTCACCCCTCCACTTT
>.|.|TRBJ1-4|TRBV5-1
CASSVEGFGSEKLFF
TGCGCCAGCAGCGTCGAGGGCTTCGGATCGGAAAAACTGTTTTTT
>.|TRBD1|TRBJ2-5|TRBV11-1
CASSLALDRSQTQYF
TGTGCCAGCAGTCTCGCCCTGGACAGGTCGCAGACCCAGTACTTC
>.|TRBD2|TRBJ2-7|TRBV6-2/TRBV6-3
CASSQPSGIAYEQYF
TGTGCCAGCAGCCAGCCAAGCGGGATCGCCTACGAGCAGTACTTC
>.|.|TRBJ1-4|TRBV12-3/TRBV12-4
CASRAQGGLFF
TGTGCCAGCAGGGCTCAGGGTGGACTGTTTTTT
>.|.|TRBJ2-3|TRBV9
CASSVGPSSSTDTQYF
TGTGCCAGCAGCGTAGGCCCTAGCTCTAGCACAGATACGCAGTATTTT
>.|.|TRBJ2-3|TRBV7-9
CASSPSAGIPTDTQYF
TGTGCCAGCAGCCCCTCGGCGGGAATCCCCACAGATACGCAGTATTTT
>.|.|TRBJ1-3|TRBV4-3
CASSQLTGAGNTIYF
TGCGCCAGCAGCCAGTTAACAGGAGCTGGAAACACCATATATTTT
>.|TRBD2|TRBJ2-5|TRBV7-8
CASSLALRTSGRSETQYF
TGTGCCAGCAGCTTAGCGCTTCGGACTAGCGGGAGGTCGGAGACCCAGTACTTC
>.|TRBD1|TRBJ2-7|TRBV6-6
CASSYSGGQGGYEQYF
TGTGCCAGCAGTTACTCCGGGGGACAGGGCGGTTACGAGCAGTACTTC
>.|TRBD2|TRBJ2-2|TRBV7-9
CASSLEGLAFTGELFF
TGTGCCAGCAGCTTAGAGGGACTAGCGTTTACCGGGGAGCTGTTTTTT
>.|.|TRBJ2-2|TRBV29-1
CSVLGQSNTGELFF
TGCAGCGTTTTAGGACAGTCGAACACCGGGGAGCTGTTTTTT
>.|TRBD2|TRBJ2-7|TRBV27
CASGSSGSLGYEQYF
TGTGCCAGCGGATCTAGCGGCTCTCTTGGGTACGAGCAGTACTTC
>.|TRBD1|TRBJ2-2|TRBV4-3
CASSQEVAGGSTGELFF
TGCGCCAGCAGCCAAGAAGTGGCAGGGGGAAGCACCGGGGAGCTGTTTTTT
>.|TRBD1|TRBJ1-4|TRBV7-2
CASSNNQGQAFEKLFF
TGTGCCAGCAGCAACAACCAGGGACAGGCCTTCGAAAAACTGTTTTTT
>.|.|TRBJ1-1|TRBV29-1
CSVPAGGNTEAFF
TGCAGCGTACCAGCCGGGGGAAACACTGAAGCTTTCTTT
>.|TRBD2|TRBJ2-1|TRBV7-9
CASSSLAGVPYNEQFF
TGTGCCAGCAGCTCACTAGCGGGAGTCCCCTACAATGAGCAGTTCTTC